The 7 T cell receptor beta chains below were found in one sample sequenced in a study of T-cell memory formation after mild COVID-19. TCRdb independently ran MiXCR on the 5' RACE reads; one entry per CDR3 protein. The sample consists of roughly 400,000 distinct CDR3 sequences, about a sixth of them appearing once. Sequencing used PBMCs or a T cell subset sorted from them (not recorded which). The receptors were sampled from a man aged 18 to 29 who had mild COVID-19 (a few samples of this study predate the infection). Cell type and time point are not known.

This clonotype was seen many times. V usage is TRBV4-1 and J usage is TRBJ1-4; possibly TRBD1 for D (5 bases). Between the trimmed V and J ends, which lost 4 bases and 8 bases, there was a span of 11 bases. Germline V gene lookup returns CDR1 MGHRA and CDR2 YSYEKL. The CDR3 totals 13 residues. The CDR3 sequence is CASSLGGAEKLFF. Here the CDR3 DNA reads TGCGCCAGCAGCCTGGGGGGAGCGGAAAAACTGTTTTTT.

The V gene is TRBV10-3, the J gene TRBJ1-1, with D uncertain. Per the germline V gene, CDR1 is ENHRY and CDR2 is SYGVKD. The CDR3 runs to 12 residues. Trimming took off 6 bases at V and 5 bases at J, with 10 bases between the two ends. CDR3 loop: CAIRNLGTEAFF. CDR3 sequence (DNA): TGTGCCATCAGGAACCTTGGGACTGAAGCTTTCTTT.

The rearrangement links TRBV4-3 to TRBJ2-7; D is ambiguous. The CDR3 extends over 15 amino acids. Germline CDR1 reads LGHNA; CDR2 reads YSLEER. V was pared by 0 bases and J by 0 bases, with 9 bases between. The CDR3 loop is CASSQEFTPSYEQYF. The CDR3 DNA reads TGCGCCAGCAGCCAAGAGTTCACCCCCTCCTACGAGCAGTACTTC.

This clonotype was seen a handful of times. The J gene is TRBJ1-2, the V gene TRBV7-9; D might be TRBD1 (5 bases). This CDR3 is 17 amino acids long. Germline CDR1 reads SEHNR; CDR2 reads FQNEAQ (reference sequence). Trimming removed 1 base at V and 6 bases at J, with 21 bases between. This CDR3 is CASSLVSLGIGGHGYTF. The CDR3 nucleotides are TGTGCCAGCAGCTTAGTTTCCTTAGGGATCGGGGGACATGGCTACACCTTC.

J is TRBJ2-1 and V is TRBV28; 12 bases fit TRBD2. Germline CDR1 and CDR2: MDHEN and SYDVKM. The ends lost 5 bases at V and 7 bases at J; junction bases unmatched: 12. The CDR3 totals 17 residues. This CDR3 reads CASSLRLLAGGRNEQFF. CDR3 coding DNA: TGTGCCAGCAGTCTCCGATTACTAGCGGGGGGCCGGAATGAGCAGTTCTTC.

At least ten counts were recorded for this clonotype. The V and J genes are TRBV20-1 and TRBJ2-7, with 7 bases that match TRBD2. With 4 bases clipped from V and 5 bases from J, the junction kept 2 bases outside the gene matches. Looked up from germline, CDR1 is DFQATT and CDR2 is SNEGSKA (reference sequence). The CDR3 has 11 residues. CDR3 nucleotides: TGCAGTGCTAAGGGAGGGAACGAGCAGTACGTC. Translated: CSAKGGNEQYV.

V gene TRBV29-1 combines with J gene TRBJ1-2; D not certain. The germline V and J ends were trimmed by 4 bases and 4 bases, with 10 bases remaining between them. The CDR3 consists of 12 residues. CDR1 and CDR2 from the germline V gene are SQVTM and ANQGSEA. CDR3 amino acids: CSVGLLSYGYTF. CDR3 DNA sequence: TGCAGCGTTGGGCTGCTCAGCTATGGCTACACCTTC.